Reported below is one T cell receptor beta chain. The antigen is undetermined. With V trimmed by 1 base and J by 3 bases, 9 bases remained unmatched. Germline CDR1 SGHNT, CDR2 YYREEE (reference sequence). There are 16 residues in the CDR3. Assay used: immunoSEQ multiplex PCR; TCRdb lists only in-frame clones, some missing. In the table there are some 980,000 clones, less than 85% of which are singletons. The data originate from a study of shared clonotypes between healthy human individuals. Overall study findings and caveats: Non-shared clonotypes displayed generation probabilities falling below those of clonotypes present in all four donors.

Donors were healthy HIV-negative adults without recent acute infections or vaccinations. The TCR originated in a man aged 18 to 35 in good health. The J gene is TRBJ2-7, the V gene TRBV5-4; 8 bases match TRBD2. The sample was memory CD4+ T cells sorted from blood. As to subset: CD45RA-negative fraction. CDR3 bases: TGTGCCAGCAGCTTGCGTTCGGGGGGGCCGAACTACGAGCAGTACTTC. Encoded protein: CASSLRSGGPNYEQYF.